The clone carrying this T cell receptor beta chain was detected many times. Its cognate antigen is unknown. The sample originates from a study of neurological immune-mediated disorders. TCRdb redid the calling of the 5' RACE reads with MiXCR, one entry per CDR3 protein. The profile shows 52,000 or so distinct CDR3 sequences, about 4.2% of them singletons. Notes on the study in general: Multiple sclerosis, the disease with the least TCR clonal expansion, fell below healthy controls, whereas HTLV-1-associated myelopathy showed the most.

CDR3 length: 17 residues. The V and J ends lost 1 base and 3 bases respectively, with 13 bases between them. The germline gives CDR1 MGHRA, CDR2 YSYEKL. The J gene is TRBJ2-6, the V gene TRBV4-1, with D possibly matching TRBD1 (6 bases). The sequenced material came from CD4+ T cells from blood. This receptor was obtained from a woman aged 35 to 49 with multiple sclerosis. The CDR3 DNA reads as TGCGCCAGCAGCCAAGGTGAAACAGGGTTTGGGGCCAACGTCCTGACTTTC. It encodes CASSQGETGFGANVLTF.